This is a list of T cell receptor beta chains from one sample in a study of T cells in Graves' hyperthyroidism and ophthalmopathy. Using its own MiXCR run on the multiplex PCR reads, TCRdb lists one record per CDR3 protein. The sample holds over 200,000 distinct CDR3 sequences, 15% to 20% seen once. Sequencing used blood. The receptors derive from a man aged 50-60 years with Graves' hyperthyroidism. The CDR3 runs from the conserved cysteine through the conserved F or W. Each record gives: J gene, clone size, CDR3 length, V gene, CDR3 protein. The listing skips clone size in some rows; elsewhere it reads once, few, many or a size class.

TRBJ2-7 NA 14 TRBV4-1 CASSQVPSGYEQYF
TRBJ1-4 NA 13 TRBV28 CASEDRSNEKLFF
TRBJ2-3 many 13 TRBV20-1 CSARGVSTDTQYF
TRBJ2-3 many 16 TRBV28 CASSSPYPPQTDTQYF
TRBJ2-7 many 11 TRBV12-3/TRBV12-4 CANGTQYEQYF
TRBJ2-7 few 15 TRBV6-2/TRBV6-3 CASSYPGLEGYEQYF
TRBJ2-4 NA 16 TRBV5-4 CASSLGSAGAKNIQYF
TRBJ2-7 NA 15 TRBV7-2 CASSFSSLGSYEQYF
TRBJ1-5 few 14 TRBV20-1 CSAQTQTGWGPQHF
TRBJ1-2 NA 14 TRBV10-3 CAIRPDRGIYGYTF
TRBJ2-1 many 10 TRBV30 CASRRGEQFF
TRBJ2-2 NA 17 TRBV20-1 CSAPNPSRGSGSGELFF
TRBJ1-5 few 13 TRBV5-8 CASSSGGSQPQHF
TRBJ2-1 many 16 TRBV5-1 CASIRDPASGYNEQFF
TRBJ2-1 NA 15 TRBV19 CASSEARNSYNEQFF
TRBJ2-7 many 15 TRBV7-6 CASSVTSGTSYEQYF
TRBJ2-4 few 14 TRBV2 CASSEFGTRDPQYF
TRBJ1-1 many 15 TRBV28 CASSLFRGGNTEAFF
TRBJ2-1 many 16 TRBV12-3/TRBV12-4 CASRYGPLGSYNEQFF
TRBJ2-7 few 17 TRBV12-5 CASASPSGTGNSYEQYF
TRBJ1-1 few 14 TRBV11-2 CASSPIRGGTEAFF
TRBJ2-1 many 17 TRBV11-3 CASSLDRGLVSYNEQFF
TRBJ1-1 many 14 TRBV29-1 CSVEMGRMNTEAFF
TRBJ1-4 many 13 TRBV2 CASRTGSGEKLFF
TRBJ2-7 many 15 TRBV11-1 CASSAGGASQDEQYF
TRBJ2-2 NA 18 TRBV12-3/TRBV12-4 CASSGLSGRDGWPGELFF
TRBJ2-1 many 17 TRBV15 CATSRDQGQRSYNEQFF
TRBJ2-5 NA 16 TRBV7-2 CASSAKIRGLQETQYF
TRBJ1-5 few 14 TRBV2 CASAPGGGNQPQHF
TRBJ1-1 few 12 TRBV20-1 CSATQGDTEAFF